The 15 T cell receptor beta chains below all came from one sample that was sequenced in a study of cytomegalovirus exposure and HLA in healthy donors. Some clones are missing from TCRdb's copy, which holds only in-frame ones; the method was immunoSEQ multiplex PCR. The sample lists 230,000 or so clones; around 88% were seen once. Sequencing was done on a sample of PBMCs. The receptors come from a woman in her late teens or twenties in good health and CMV-seronegative.

The rearrangement uses TRBV2 and TRBJ2-7; 9 bases match TRBD2. The ends lost 4 bases at V and 3 bases at J; junction bases unmatched: 7. This CDR3 is 15 amino acids long. CDR1 is SNHLY and CDR2 is FYNNEI in the germline V gene. This CDR3 is CASSGYSGSGYEQYF. Here the CDR3 DNA reads TGTGCCAGCAGTGGTTATAGCGGGAGCGGCTACGAGCAGTACTTC.

This chain uses TRBV4-1 with TRBJ1-4, with TRBD1 identical over 8 bases. CDR1 is MGHRA, CDR2 YSYEKL, per germline. This CDR3 comprises 15 residues. J lost 15 bases, V lost 2 bases, and 14 bases had no gene match. The CDR3 protein is CASSQPWDRMPRVFF. The CDR3 nucleotides are TGCGCCAGCAGCCAACCATGGGACAGGATGCCTAGAGTGTTTTTT.

This clone was found a few times. V is TRBV5-4 and J is TRBJ1-1; weak D call: TRBD1 (6 bases). With 3 bases removed from V and 3 bases from J, the gap between germline ends came to 12 bases. The CDR3 totals 14 residues. Looked up from germline, CDR1 is SGHNT and CDR2 is YYREEE (reference sequence). The CDR3 region is CASSWGQDDTEAFF. The CDR3 region has the DNA TGTGCCAGCAGCTGGGGGCAAGATGACACTGAAGCTTTCTTT.

V usage is TRBV2 and J usage is TRBJ2-5, with 9 bases that match TRBD1. CDR3 length equals 15 residues. Germline V gives CDR1 SNHLY, CDR2 FYNNEI. V dropped 6 bases and J dropped 5; count of bases not matched to a gene: 10. In DNA, the CDR3 is TGTGCCAGCAGGGCCGGGACAGGGATTGGGGAGACCCAGTACTTC. It translates to CASRAGTGIGETQYF.

The V and J genes are TRBV28 and TRBJ1-2; D might be TRBD1 (6 bases). Germline V gives CDR1 MDHEN, CDR2 SYDVKM. With 7 bases removed from V and 1 base from J, the gap between germline ends came to 19 bases. The CDR3 has 16 residues. The CDR3 loop is CASTQSEDSLNYGYTF. In DNA form, the CDR3 reads TGTGCCAGCACCCAATCCGAGGACAGCCTTAACTATGGCTACACCTTC.

This clone occurred once. The V gene is TRBV4-1, the J gene TRBJ2-7; 8 positions match TRBD2. The CDR3 is 13 amino acids. The V segment lost 4 bases and the J segment 5 bases; nucleotides outside the gene matches: 4. CDR1 is MGHRA, CDR2 YSYEKL, per germline. The DNA for the CDR3 is TGCGCCAGCAGCCCGGGACTAGTAGACGAGCAGTACTTC. Its translation is CASSPGLVDEQYF.

The V gene is TRBV5-8, the J gene TRBJ2-3; D possibly corresponds to TRBD1 (5 bases). Germline CDR1 reads SGHTS; CDR2 reads YDEGEE. This CDR3 is 14 amino acids long. Trimming left V 3 bases short and J 5 bases short, with 13 bases between. CDR3 coding DNA: TGTGCCAGCAGCTCCCCAGGGTCGGTAGATACGCAGTATTTT. Translation: CASSSPGSVDTQYF.

This clone was seen just once. CDR3 nucleotides: TGCAGCGTTGTCATCGGGACAGGGGGCTACGAGCAGTACTTC. Translating gives CSVVIGTGGYEQYF. V usage is TRBV29-1 and J usage is TRBJ2-7; 11 bases are shared with TRBD1. V dropped 4 bases and J dropped 3; count of bases not matched to a gene: 5. CDR3 length: 14 amino acids. The germline V gene encodes CDR1 SQVTM and CDR2 ANQGSEA.

This chain joins TRBV28 and TRBJ2-3; the match to TRBD1 covers 9 bases. The ends lost 10 bases at V and 5 bases at J; junction bases unmatched: 7. Germline lookup yields CDR1 MDHEN and CDR2 SYDVKM. The CDR3 sequence is 13 residues long. The CDR3 DNA reads as TGTGCCACGGGACAGGGAGGGAGAGATACGCAGTATTTT. Amino acids: CATGQGGRDTQYF.

V usage is TRBV27 and J usage is TRBJ2-1; TRBD2 matches at 9 bases. V gave up 0 bases and J gave up 4 bases; unmatched junction bases: 10. CDR1 and CDR2 from the germline V gene are MNHEY and SMNVEV (reference sequence). The CDR3 loop spans 18 amino acids. The CDR3 nucleotides read TGTGCCAGCAGTTTATCGGGAAGCGGGAGGTTATCTTACAATGAGCAGTTCTTC. As protein: CASSLSGSGRLSYNEQFF.

This clone showed up just once. V is TRBV28 and J is TRBJ1-5, with TRBD1 matching over 8 bases. The CDR3 length is 16 residues. J gave up 4 bases and V 4 bases, and 9 bases lay outside the gene matches. CDR1 is MDHEN and CDR2 is SYDVKM in the germline V gene. CDR3: CASSSPPDRENQPQHF. CDR3 coding DNA: TGTGCCAGCAGTTCGCCACCGGACAGGGAGAATCAGCCCCAGCATTTT.

A remark on this clone: The conserved phenylalanine or tryptophan is not found at the CDR3 terminus, so this likely reflects a read error. It is unclear where the CDR3 begins or ends on the DNA, so no DNA is shown, and the CDR3 is as TCRdb lists it. This chain joins TRBV7-8 and TRBJ2-3; the D call TRBD2 from the table was never checked on the DNA. The CDR3 numbers 9 amino acids, ends counted. Germline V gene sequence: CDR1 SGHVS, CDR2 FQNEAQ. The CDR3 loop reads CASSPPEGG.

The J gene is TRBJ2-5, the V gene TRBV6-1; TRBD1 agrees at 9 bases. Germline V gene data show CDR1 as MNHNS and CDR2 as SASEGT. This CDR3 is built from 14 residues. The junction had 12 bases not matched to a gene; V was cut back by 11 bases and J by 5 bases. The CDR3: CAGGTGLKSETQYF. The DNA of the CDR3 is TGTGCCGGGGGGACAGGGCTAAAGTCGGAGACCCAGTACTTC.

V gene TRBV19 combines with J gene TRBJ2-5; 9 positions agree with TRBD1. The V and J ends lost 5 bases and 4 bases, in that order; junction bases with no gene match: 8. This CDR3 comprises 15 residues. CDR1 LNHDA and CDR2 SQIVND come from the germline V gene (reference sequence). CDR3 protein: CASSDRGGWGETQYF. The CDR3 DNA is TGTGCCAGTAGTGACAGGGGGGGCTGGGGAGAGACCCAGTACTTC.

The CDR3 protein is CASSGPRGGEHEQYF. The CDR3 DNA is TGTGCCAGTAGTGGACCACGAGGGGGTGAGCACGAGCAGTACTTC. The chain uses TRBV19 and TRBJ2-7, with D possibly matching TRBD1 (6 bases). The CDR3 contains 15 residues. V was cut by 5 bases and J by 5 bases, with 19 bases left in between. Per the germline V gene, CDR1 is LNHDA and CDR2 is SQIVND (reference sequence).